This TCR beta chain is from a study of cytomegalovirus exposure and HLA in healthy donors. Broader study findings: For most TCR sequences rarity was the rule, although some public TCRs occurred in many donors. An analysis done earlier found most TCR beta V segments productive about 87% or about 30% of the time. Only CMV serostatus was available as immune exposure information.

This CDR3 comprises 15 residues. Trimming removed 7 bases from V and 4 bases from J; junction bases left unmatched: 8. The germline V gene has CDR1 MNHEY and CDR2 SVGAGI. About this clone itself: The antigen remains unidentified.

In the PCR, 60 Vbeta and 13 Jbeta primers were used. Some clones are missing from TCRdb's copy, which holds only in-frame ones; the method was immunoSEQ multiplex PCR. Its clone listing holds 130,000 or so clones. All the people who gave samples were healthy bone marrow donors. The origin of this receptor is a man younger than 30 in good health and CMV-seronegative. The gene calls are TRBV6-5 and TRBJ2-2, with TRBD1 matching 8 bases. The sample comprised PBMCs. Here the CDR3 DNA reads TGTGCCAGCAAACCAGGGGGCATAGGCACCGGGGAGCTGTTTTTT. Translated: CASKPGGIGTGELFF.